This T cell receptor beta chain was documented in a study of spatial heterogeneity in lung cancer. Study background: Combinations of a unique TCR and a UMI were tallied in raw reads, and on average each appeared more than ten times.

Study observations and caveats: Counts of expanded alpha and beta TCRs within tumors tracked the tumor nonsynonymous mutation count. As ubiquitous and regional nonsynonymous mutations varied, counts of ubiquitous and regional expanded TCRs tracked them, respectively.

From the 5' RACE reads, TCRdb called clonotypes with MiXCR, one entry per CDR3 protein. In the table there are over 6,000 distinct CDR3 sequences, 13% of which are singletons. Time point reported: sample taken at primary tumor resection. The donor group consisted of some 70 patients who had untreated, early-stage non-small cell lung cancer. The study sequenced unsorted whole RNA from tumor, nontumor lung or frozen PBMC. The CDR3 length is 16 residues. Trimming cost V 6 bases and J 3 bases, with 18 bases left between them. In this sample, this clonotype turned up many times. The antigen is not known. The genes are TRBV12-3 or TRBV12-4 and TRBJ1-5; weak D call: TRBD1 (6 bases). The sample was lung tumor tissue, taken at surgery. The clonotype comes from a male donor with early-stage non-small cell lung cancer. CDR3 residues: CASRQYRGGSNQPQHF. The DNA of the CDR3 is TGTGCCAGCAGACAATATCGGGGGGGCTCCAATCAGCCCCAGCATTTT.